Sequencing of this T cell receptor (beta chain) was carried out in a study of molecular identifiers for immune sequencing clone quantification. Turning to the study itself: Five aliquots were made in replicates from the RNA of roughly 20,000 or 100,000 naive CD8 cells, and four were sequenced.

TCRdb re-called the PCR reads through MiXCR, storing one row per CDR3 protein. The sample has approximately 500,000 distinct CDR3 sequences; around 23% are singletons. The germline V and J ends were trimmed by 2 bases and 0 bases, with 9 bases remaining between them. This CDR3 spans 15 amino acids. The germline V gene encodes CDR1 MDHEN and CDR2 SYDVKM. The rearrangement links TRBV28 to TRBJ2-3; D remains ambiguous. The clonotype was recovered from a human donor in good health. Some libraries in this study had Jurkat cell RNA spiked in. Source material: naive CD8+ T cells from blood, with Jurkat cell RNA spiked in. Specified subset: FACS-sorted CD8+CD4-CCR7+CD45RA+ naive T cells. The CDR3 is CASSLIQYSTDTQYF. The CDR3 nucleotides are TGTGCCAGCAGTTTAATTCAGTATAGCACAGATACGCAGTATTTT.